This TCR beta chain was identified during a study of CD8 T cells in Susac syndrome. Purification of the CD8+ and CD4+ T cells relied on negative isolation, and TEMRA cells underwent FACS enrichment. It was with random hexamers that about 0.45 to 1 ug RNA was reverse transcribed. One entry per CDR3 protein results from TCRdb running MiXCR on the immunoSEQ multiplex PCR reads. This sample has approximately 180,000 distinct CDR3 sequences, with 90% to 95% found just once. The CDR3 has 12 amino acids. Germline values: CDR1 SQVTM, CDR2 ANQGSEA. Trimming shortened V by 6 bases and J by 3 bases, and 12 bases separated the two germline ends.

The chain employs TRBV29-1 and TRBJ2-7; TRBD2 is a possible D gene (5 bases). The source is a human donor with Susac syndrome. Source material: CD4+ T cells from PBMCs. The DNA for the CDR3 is TGCAGCGTCAGGCCTCGGGGCTACGAGCAGTACTTC. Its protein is CSVRPRGYEQYF.